This entry lists 18 T cell receptor beta chains sequenced from one sample in a study of T cell responses to AZD1222 COVID-19 vaccine. Clones were sequenced by immunoSEQ multiplex PCR, and TCRdb holds only the in-frame ones, with some missing. The sample has around 170,000 clones, approximately 90% seen once. The sample was peripheral blood, taken on day 0 of AZD1222 vaccination. These receptors all stem from an adult in good health.

The CDR3 DNA reads as TGTGCCAGCAGCCCCCAGGGGGCAGGGATTGATTCACCCCTCCACTTT. It encodes CASSPQGAGIDSPLHF. The rearrangement joins TRBV9 to TRBJ1-6; TRBD1 agrees at 8 bases. This CDR3 has 16 residues. V lost 4 bases to trimming and J lost 8 bases; unmatched junction nucleotides: 11. Germline CDR1 is SGDLS and CDR2 is YYNGEE.

The chain recombines TRBV5-1 with TRBJ2-3; 9 bases are a match to TRBD1. Unmatched junction bases numbered 3, after V lost 1 base and J lost 3 bases. CDR1 SGHRS and CDR2 YFSETQ come from the germline V gene. The CDR3 extends over 15 amino acids. CDR3 coding DNA: TGCGCCAGCAGCTTGTCGACAGGGGGGACAGATACGCAGTATTTT. Translating it yields CASSLSTGGTDTQYF.

J is TRBJ2-3 and V is TRBV6-5, with 7 bases lining up with TRBD2. The CDR3 is 13 amino acids. Germline V gives CDR1 MNHEY, CDR2 SVGAGI. J was trimmed by 3 bases and V by 8 bases; bases with no gene match: 5. The CDR3 nucleotides are TGTGCCAGCTTGGCTAGCGGTACAGATACGCAGTATTTT. Encoded protein: CASLASGTDTQYF.

The J gene is TRBJ1-1, the V gene TRBV6-6; D call uncertain. V was trimmed by 0 bases and J by 6 bases, leaving 8 bases between them. The CDR3 has 13 residues. Germline lookup yields CDR1 MNHNY and CDR2 SVGAGI (reference sequence). In DNA form, the CDR3 reads TGTGCCAGCAGTTACTCAGGTTACGCTGAAGCTTTCTTT. Encoded protein: CASSYSGYAEAFF.

The chain is built from TRBV21-1 and TRBJ1-4. TRBV21-1 is labeled a pseudogene. CDR3 length: 17 amino acids. In nucleotides, the CDR3 is TGTGCCAGCAGCAAACGGCGGGTTCCTACAACTAATGAAAAACTGTTTTTT. Residues: CASSKRRVPTTNEKLFF.

The rearrangement links TRBV4-2 to TRBJ2-2; 13 nucleotides line up with TRBD2. CDR3 size: 16 residues. The V segment lost 5 bases and the J segment 6 bases; nucleotides outside the gene matches: 6. The germline V gene encodes CDR1 LGHNA and CDR2 YNFKEQ. The CDR3 DNA reads TGTGCCAGCAGCAGGACTAGCGGGAGTCTGGCCGGGGAGCTGTTTTTT. This gives the protein CASSRTSGSLAGELFF.

J is TRBJ1-1 and V is TRBV6-5; 9 bases align to TRBD1. The CDR3 length is 14 residues. The V gene's germline CDR1 is MNHEY and CDR2 SVGAGI. With V trimmed by 5 bases and J by 4 bases, 5 bases remained unmatched. The CDR3: CASSLGQGTTEAFF. Here the CDR3 DNA reads TGTGCCAGCAGTCTCGGACAGGGGACCACTGAAGCTTTCTTT.

V usage is TRBV7-9 and J usage is TRBJ1-1, with 7 bases lining up with TRBD1. The CDR3 runs 14 residues. CDR1 is SEHNR, CDR2 FQNEAQ, per germline (reference sequence). V was clipped by 5 bases and J by 1 base; unmatched bases: 4. The CDR3 spells CASSPGTANTEAFF. CDR3 DNA: TGTGCCAGCAGCCCGGGGACAGCGAACACTGAAGCTTTCTTT. Full variable domain (remainder filled in from reference TRBV7-9 and TRBJ1-1): DTGVSQNPRHKITKRGQNVTFRCDPISEHNRLYWYRQTLGQGPEFLTYFQNEAQLEKSRLLSDRFSAERPKGSFSTLEIQRTEQGDSAMYLCASSPGTANTEAFFGQGTRLTVV.

This chain links TRBV10-3 with TRBJ1-6; 7 bases agree with TRBD1. The germline CDR1 and CDR2 sequences are ENHRY and SYGVKD. V lost 6 bases to trimming and J lost 10 bases; unmatched junction nucleotides: 9. The CDR3 contains 14 residues. The CDR3 is CAIRRDSSSSPLHF. The CDR3 region has the DNA TGTGCCATCAGGCGGGACAGTTCATCCTCACCCCTCCACTTT.

The chain couples TRBV24-1 to TRBJ2-1; weak D call: TRBD2 (6 bases). The CDR3 consists of 11 residues. Deletions cut 9 bases from V and 9 bases from J, with 11 bases between. Per germline, CDR1 KGHDR and CDR2 SFDVKD. CDR3 bases: TGTGCCACCTGGAGGGACGGTGAGCAGTTCTTC. The encoded protein is CATWRDGEQFF.

This sequence joins TRBV5-1 and TRBJ1-3; TRBD1 agrees at 8 bases. CDR3 length equals 14 residues. CDR1 and CDR2 from the germline V gene are SGHRS and YFSETQ. With 6 bases clipped from V and 8 bases from J, the junction kept 10 bases outside the gene matches. The CDR3 bases are TGCGCCAGCAAAGACCCCGGACAGGGAGACACCATATATTTT. Translating it yields CASKDPGQGDTIYF.

The V gene is TRBV5-1, the J gene TRBJ2-7; TRBD2 aligns across 7 bases. Germline CDR1 and CDR2: SGHRS and YFSETQ. The CDR3 runs to 13 residues. The trim removed 4 bases at V and 0 bases at J, leaving 1 base unmatched. CDR3: CASSRTSSYEQYF. CDR3 DNA sequence: TGCGCCAGCAGCCGGACTAGCTCCTACGAGCAGTACTTC.

This chain connects TRBV15 to TRBJ2-2; 8 bases are shared with TRBD2. This CDR3 comprises 15 residues. Germline lookup yields CDR1 LNHNV and CDR2 YYDKDF (reference sequence). Trimming at V came to 0 bases and at J to 5 bases, leaving 2 bases not matched to a gene. CDR3 bases: TGTGCCACCAGCAGAGAAGCGGGGGCAACCGGGGAGCTGTTTTTT. This encodes CATSREAGATGELFF.

V is TRBV28 and J is TRBJ2-1; 11 bases align to TRBD2. Germline CDR1 and CDR2: MDHEN and SYDVKM. The CDR3 is 16 residues long. J was trimmed by 4 bases and V by 5 bases; bases with no gene match: 7. The CDR3 spells CASSPLAGGGYNEQFF. CDR3 DNA: TGTGCCAGCAGTCCCCTAGCGGGAGGAGGGTACAATGAGCAGTTCTTC.

This chain joins TRBV5-5 and TRBJ2-7; 10 bases fit TRBD1. Per the germline V gene, CDR1 is SGHKS and CDR2 is YYEKEE (reference sequence). The CDR3 extends over 13 amino acids. Trimming cost V 5 bases and J 2 bases; bases outside gene matches: 1. The CDR3: CASRTGGTYEQYF. As DNA, the CDR3 is TGTGCCAGCAGGACAGGGGGCACCTACGAGCAGTACTTC. The full variable domain, its missing parts supplied by reference TRBV5-5 and TRBJ2-7, is DAGVTQSPTHLIKTRGQQVTLRCSPISGHKSVSWYQQVLGQGPQFIFQYYEKEERGRGNFPDRFSARQFPNYSSELNVNALLLGDSALYLCASRTGGTYEQYFGPGTRLTVT.

J is TRBJ2-2 and V is TRBV15, with TRBD1 matching over 9 bases. With V trimmed by 0 bases and J by 1 base, 3 bases remained unmatched. The germline V gene encodes CDR1 LNHNV and CDR2 YYDKDF (reference sequence). The length of the CDR3 is 17 residues. The CDR3 protein is CATSREGTGRNTGELFF. The CDR3 DNA reads as TGTGCCACCAGCAGAGAGGGGACAGGGCGGAACACCGGGGAGCTGTTTTTT. Full variable domain (rest looked up from reference TRBV15 and TRBJ2-2): DAMVIQNPRYQVTQFGKPVTLSCSQTLNHNVMYWYQQKSSQAPKLLFHYYDKDFNNEADTPDNFQSRRPNTSFCFLDIRSPGLGDTAMYLCATSREGTGRNTGELFFGEGSRLTVL.

The genes are TRBV6-6 and TRBJ1-5; possibly TRBD1 for D (5 bases). V lost 2 bases and J 6 bases, leaving 11 bases between the germline ends. The V gene's germline CDR1 is MNHNY and CDR2 SVGAGI (reference sequence). The CDR3 contains 14 residues. CDR3 amino acids: CASSYAAGPQPQHF. Written as DNA, the CDR3 is TGTGCCAGCAGTTACGCCGCAGGGCCTCAGCCCCAGCATTTT.

This clone was observed a single time. The chain couples TRBV29-1 to TRBJ2-3; D not resolved. Germline V CDR1 and CDR2: SQVTM, ANQGSEA. CDR3 size: 12 residues. V dropped 3 bases and J dropped 3 bases, with 7 bases sitting between them. CDR3 coding DNA: TGCAGCGTTGATGGCGGAACAGATACGCAGTATTTT. Protein sequence: CSVDGGTDTQYF.